This is a list of T cell receptor beta chains from one sample in a study of OX40 agonist ivuxolimab in advanced cancers. Only in-frame clones appear in the TCRdb table, and some are missing; sequencing was by immunoSEQ multiplex PCR. Of some 95,000 clones listed, just over 90% are singletons. Sequencing was performed on CD4+ or CD8+ T cells sorted from blood, taken in a trial of the OX40 agonist ivuxolimab. These receptors were taken from an adult with an advanced solid tumor such as melanoma, head and neck, liver or kidney cancer. Both conserved end residues are part of each CDR3. The order of the fields is V gene, CDR3 protein.

V gene: TRBV9; CDR3 protein: CASSVGPLSTDTQYF
V gene: TRBV11-2; CDR3 protein: CASSFGERAYEQYF
V gene: TRBV25-1; CDR3 protein: CASSEFRNTGELFF
V gene: TRBV6-1; CDR3 protein: CASKKGSGANVLTF
V gene: TRBV18; CDR3 protein: CASSLLQGPDTQYF
V gene: TRBV30; CDR3 protein: CAWNPGLAGGPSSTDTQYF
V gene: TRBV6-1; CDR3 protein: CASSEGTYQETQYF
V gene: TRBV5-1; CDR3 protein: CASSEGDRGYNSPLHF
V gene: TRBV5-1; CDR3 protein: CASSLGLDSRNIQYF
V gene: TRBV11-3; CDR3 protein: CASSGRDPQNTEAFF
V gene: TRBV14; CDR3 protein: CASSQSSTDTQYF
V gene: TRBV2; CDR3 protein: CARGEFSTEAFF
V gene: TRBV2; CDR3 protein: CASSVYAGVTDTQYF
V gene: TRBV2; CDR3 protein: CASSEEGLAAVSYNEQFF
V gene: TRBV29-1; CDR3 protein: CSVVGSETQYF
V gene: TRBV11-1; CDR3 protein: CASSLYRGNSPLHF
V gene: TRBV11-3; CDR3 protein: CASSLRKGQPHGETQYF
V gene: TRBV6-5; CDR3 protein: CASSAASRYEQYF
V gene: TRBV7-9; CDR3 protein: CASGGGDTQYF
V gene: TRBV6-1; CDR3 protein: CASSDRPGGEQYF
V gene: TRBV27; CDR3 protein: CASSYSPLGGANYGYTF
V gene: TRBV19; CDR3 protein: CASSIPGQGWRNTEAFF
V gene: TRBV6-5; CDR3 protein: CASSYVGQGNTIYF
V gene: TRBV5-1; CDR3 protein: CASSLGRRNTEAFF
V gene: TRBV19; CDR3 protein: CASSIRGPYGEKLFF
V gene: TRBV9; CDR3 protein: CASSVGQGGYEQYF
V gene: TRBV6-4; CDR3 protein: CASSDLYRTGRDGYTF
V gene: TRBV9; CDR3 protein: CASSVGGQANTGELFF
V gene: TRBV6-5; CDR3 protein: CASSRVGVSGELFF
V gene: TRBV7-2; CDR3 protein: CASSLGPGPFYEQYF
V gene: TRBV7-2; CDR3 protein: CASSPTSAQETQYF
V gene: TRBV7-3; CDR3 protein: CASSVNGGTGELFF
V gene: TRBV5-8; CDR3 protein: CASSPGGITEAFF
V gene: TRBV18; CDR3 protein: CASSPSGHQGDEQYF
V gene: TRBV10-3; CDR3 protein: CAMGRGGSYEQYF
V gene: TRBV28; CDR3 protein: CASSLSGRGYGYTF
V gene: TRBV7-2; CDR3 protein: CASSEDVSPLHF